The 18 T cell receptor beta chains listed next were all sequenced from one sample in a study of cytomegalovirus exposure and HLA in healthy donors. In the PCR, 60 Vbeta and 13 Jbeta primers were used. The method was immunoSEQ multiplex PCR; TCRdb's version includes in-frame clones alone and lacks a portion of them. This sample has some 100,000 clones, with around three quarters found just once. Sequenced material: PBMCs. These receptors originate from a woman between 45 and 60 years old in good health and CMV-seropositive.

CDR3 sequence (DNA): TGTGCCAGCACAGGGGCCGGCACCGGGGAGCTGTTTTTT. It specifies CASTGAGTGELFF. The gene calls are TRBV25-1 and TRBJ2-2, with D possibly TRBD1 on 6 matching bases. Per germline, CDR1 MGHDK and CDR2 SYGVNS. The CDR3 sequence is 13 residues long. Trimming stripped 7 bases from V and 4 bases from J, with 10 bases between.

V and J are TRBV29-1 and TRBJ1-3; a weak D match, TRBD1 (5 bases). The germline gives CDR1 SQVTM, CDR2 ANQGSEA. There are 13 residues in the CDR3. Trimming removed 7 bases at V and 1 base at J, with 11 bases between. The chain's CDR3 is CSGLTGSGNTIYF. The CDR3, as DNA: TGCAGCGGTCTTACAGGATCTGGAAACACCATATATTTT.

CDR3 in amino acids: CASNDRVPETQYF. The CDR3 bases are TGTGCCAGCAACGACAGGGTTCCGGAGACCCAGTACTTC. The chain combines TRBV2 with TRBJ2-5, with TRBD1 matching over 7 bases. The CDR3 runs 13 residues. V gave up 7 bases and J gave up 5 bases; unmatched junction bases: 7. The germline gives CDR1 SNHLY, CDR2 FYNNEI.

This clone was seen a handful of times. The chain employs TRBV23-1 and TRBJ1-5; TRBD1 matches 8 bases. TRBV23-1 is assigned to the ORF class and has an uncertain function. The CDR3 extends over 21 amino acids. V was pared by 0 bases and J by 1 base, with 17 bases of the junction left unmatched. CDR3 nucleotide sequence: TGCGCCAGCAGTCAATCCCGCTCACTGTGCAGGGGGCTAAAGAGCAATCAGCCCCAGCATTTT. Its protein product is CASSQSRSLCRGLKSNQPQHF.

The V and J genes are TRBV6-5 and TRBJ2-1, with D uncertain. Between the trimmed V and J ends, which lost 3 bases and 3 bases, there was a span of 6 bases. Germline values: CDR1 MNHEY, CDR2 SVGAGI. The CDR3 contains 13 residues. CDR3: CASSYTIYNEQFF. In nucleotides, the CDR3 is TGTGCCAGCAGTTATACTATCTACAATGAGCAGTTCTTC.

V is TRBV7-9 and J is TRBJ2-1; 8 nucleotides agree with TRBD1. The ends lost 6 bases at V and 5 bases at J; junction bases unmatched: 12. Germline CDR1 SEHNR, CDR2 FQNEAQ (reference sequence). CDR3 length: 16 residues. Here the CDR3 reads CASSSTSPGQDNEQFF. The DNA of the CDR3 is TGTGCCAGCAGTTCTACTTCACCGGGACAGGACAATGAGCAGTTCTTC.

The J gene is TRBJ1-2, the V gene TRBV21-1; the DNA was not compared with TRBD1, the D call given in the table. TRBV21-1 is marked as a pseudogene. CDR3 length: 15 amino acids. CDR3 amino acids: CASRWKGPLYYGYTF. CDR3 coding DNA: TGTGCCAGCAGGTGGAAGGGGCCTTTGTATTATGGCTACACCTTC.

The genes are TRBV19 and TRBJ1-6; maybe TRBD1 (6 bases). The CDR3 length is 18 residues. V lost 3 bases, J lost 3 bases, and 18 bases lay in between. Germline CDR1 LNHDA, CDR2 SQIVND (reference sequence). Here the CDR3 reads CASSIRIYRESYNSPLHF. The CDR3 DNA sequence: TGTGCCAGTAGTATTCGGATATACAGGGAAAGCTATAATTCACCCCTCCACTTT.

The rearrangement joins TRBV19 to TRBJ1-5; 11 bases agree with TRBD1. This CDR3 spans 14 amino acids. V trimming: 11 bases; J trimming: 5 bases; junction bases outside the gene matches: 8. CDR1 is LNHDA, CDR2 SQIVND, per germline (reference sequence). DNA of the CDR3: TGTGCCGGAGGGGGACAGGGGGGATATCAGCCCCAGCATTTT. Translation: CAGGGQGGYQPQHF.

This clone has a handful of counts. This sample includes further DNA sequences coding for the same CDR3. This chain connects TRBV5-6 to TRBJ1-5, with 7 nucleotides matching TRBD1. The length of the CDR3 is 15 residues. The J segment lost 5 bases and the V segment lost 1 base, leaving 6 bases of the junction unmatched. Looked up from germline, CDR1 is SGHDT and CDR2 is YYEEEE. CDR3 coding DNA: TGTGCCAGCAGCTTGAGAGGGGGCCTCTATCAGCCCCAGCATTTT. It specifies CASSLRGGLYQPQHF.

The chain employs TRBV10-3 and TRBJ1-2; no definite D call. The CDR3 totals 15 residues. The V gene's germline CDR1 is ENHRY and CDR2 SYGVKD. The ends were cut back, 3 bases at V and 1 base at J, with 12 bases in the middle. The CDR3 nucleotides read TGTGCCATCAGTGAACAGTCAGAATATAACTATGGCTACACCTTC. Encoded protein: CAISEQSEYNYGYTF.

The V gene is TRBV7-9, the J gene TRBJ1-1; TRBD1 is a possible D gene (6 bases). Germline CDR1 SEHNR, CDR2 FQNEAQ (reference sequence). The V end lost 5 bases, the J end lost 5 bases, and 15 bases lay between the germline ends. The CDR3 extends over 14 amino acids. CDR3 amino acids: CASSPITGKTEAFF. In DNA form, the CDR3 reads TGTGCCAGCAGCCCTATTACAGGGAAAACTGAAGCTTTCTTT.

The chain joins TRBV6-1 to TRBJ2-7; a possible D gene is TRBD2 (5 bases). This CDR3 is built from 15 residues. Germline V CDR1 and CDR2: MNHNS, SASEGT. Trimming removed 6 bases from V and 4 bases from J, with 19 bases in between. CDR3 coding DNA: TGTGCCAGCAGAGTGCTAGAGCAGGAGGCATACGAGCAGTACTTC. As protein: CASRVLEQEAYEQYF.

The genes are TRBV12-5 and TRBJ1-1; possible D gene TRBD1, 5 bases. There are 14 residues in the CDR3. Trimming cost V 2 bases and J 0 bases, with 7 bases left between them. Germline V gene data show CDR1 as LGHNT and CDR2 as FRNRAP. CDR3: CASGLPGMNTEAFF. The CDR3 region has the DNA TGTGCTAGTGGTTTGCCAGGGATGAACACTGAAGCTTTCTTT.

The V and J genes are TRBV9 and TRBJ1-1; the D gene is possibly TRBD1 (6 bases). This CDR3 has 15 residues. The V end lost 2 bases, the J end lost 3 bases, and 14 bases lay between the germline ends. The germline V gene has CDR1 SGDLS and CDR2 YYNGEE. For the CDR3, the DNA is TGTGCCAGCAGCGTTGAAAGGGGGTTTGACACTGAAGCTTTCTTT. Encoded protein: CASSVERGFDTEAFF.

The CDR3 DNA follows: TGTGCCAGCAGTTTGGTAGGACAGGGGAACACTGAAGCTTTCTTT. Translated: CASSLVGQGNTEAFF. V usage is TRBV27 and J usage is TRBJ1-1, with TRBD1 matching 8 bases. This CDR3 has 15 residues. Looked up from germline, CDR1 is MNHEY and CDR2 is SMNVEV (reference sequence). Losses at the gene ends were 3 bases for V and 1 base for J; bases not matched to a gene: 4.

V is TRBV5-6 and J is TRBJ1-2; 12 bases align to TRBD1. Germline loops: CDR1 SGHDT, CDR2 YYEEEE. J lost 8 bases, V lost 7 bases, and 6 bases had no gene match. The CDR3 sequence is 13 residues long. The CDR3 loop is CASGTGGAQGYTF. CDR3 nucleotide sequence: TGTGCCAGCGGGACAGGGGGCGCACAGGGCTACACCTTC.

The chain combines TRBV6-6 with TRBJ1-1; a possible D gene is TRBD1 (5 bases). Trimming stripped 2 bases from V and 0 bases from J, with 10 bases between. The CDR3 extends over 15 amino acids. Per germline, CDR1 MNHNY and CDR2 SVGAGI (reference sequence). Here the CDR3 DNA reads TGTGCCAGCAGTTACGAGGAGGGGATGAACACTGAAGCTTTCTTT. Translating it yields CASSYEEGMNTEAFF.